The text below deals with one T cell receptor (beta chain). Its antigen remains unknown. Sequenced by immunoSEQ multiplex PCR; TCRdb stores in-frame clones only, minus some. The data contain some 77,000 clones, over 70% of them singletons. This sample is part of a study of OX40 agonist ivuxolimab in advanced cancers. Study as a whole: A male proportion of 82.7% was recorded, with mean age 60 years and range 23 to 79. Partial responses were achieved by three patients, of whom one had hepatocellular carcinoma and two had cutaneous melanoma.

V was cut by 4 bases and J by 7 bases, with 14 bases left in between. This CDR3 is 13 amino acids long. Germline lookup yields CDR1 SGHRS and CDR2 YFSETQ. Study-wide points: Partial responders treated at 0.1-3.0 mg/kg exhibited clonal expansion among the lowest measured.

The chain is built from TRBV5-1 and TRBJ1-2, with D possibly TRBD1 on 6 matching bases. This receptor was identified in an adult with an advanced solid tumor such as melanoma, head and neck, liver or kidney cancer. The sequencing here drew on CD4+ or CD8+ T cells sorted from blood, taken in a trial of the OX40 agonist ivuxolimab. This CDR3 is CASSGGNLSGYTF. CDR3 sequence (DNA): TGCGCCAGCAGCGGGGGCAACCTATCTGGCTACACCTTC. Full variable domain (remainder filled in from reference TRBV5-1 and TRBJ1-2): KAGVTQTPRYLIKTRGQQVTLSCSPISGHRSVSWYQQTPGQGLQFLFEYFSETQRNKGNFPGRFSGRQFSNSRSEMNVSTLELGDSALYLCASSGGNLSGYTFGSGTRLTVV.